Following are 10 T cell receptor beta chains from one sample sequenced in a study of blood T cells in healthy people across ages. A sample-barcoded 5' primer and a J-beta primer mix were used in a second PCR of about 6 to 11 cycles. Via MiXCR, TCRdb re-called the 5' RACE reads, giving one row per CDR3 protein. The sample contains some 940,000 distinct CDR3 sequences, almost 30% of which appear only once. The data were also submitted as part of a second study, on T cells of mothers and their children.

The sequencing sample was made of blood. These receptors all stem from a middle-aged woman in good health.

This clonotype was counted between two and nine times. The chain joins TRBV12-3 or TRBV12-4 to TRBJ2-7; 11 nucleotides match TRBD2. The CDR3 loop spans 12 amino acids. J was trimmed by 9 bases and V by 3 bases; bases with no gene match: 1. CDR3 nucleotide sequence: TGTGCCAGCAGTTTTGGGACTAGCGGGCAGTACTTC. It encodes CASSFGTSGQYF.

This clonotype turned up a few times. The chain links TRBV28 to TRBJ2-3, with 8 bases that match TRBD2. The trim removed 7 bases at V and 1 base at J, leaving 7 bases unmatched. Germline CDR1 reads MDHEN; CDR2 reads SYDVKM. There are 15 residues in the CDR3. The CDR3, as DNA: TGTGCCAGCAACTCACAGCGGGGGCGCACAGATACGCAGTATTTT. This codes for CASNSQRGRTDTQYF.

The V and J genes are TRBV9 and TRBJ2-1, with TRBD1 identical over 8 bases. The CDR3 covers 15 residues. Germline assignment: CDR1 SGDLS and CDR2 YYNGEE. Trimming removed 4 bases from V and 10 bases from J; junction bases left unmatched: 13. The CDR3 region has the DNA TGTGCCAGCAGCCCCCAACCAGACAGGGGTGGGGAGCAGTTCTTC. This translates into CASSPQPDRGGEQFF.

J is TRBJ1-5 and V is TRBV20-1, with D perhaps TRBD1 (6 bases). CDR3 length equals 16 residues. Trimming stripped 4 bases from V and 6 bases from J, with 22 bases between. CDR1 DFQATT and CDR2 SNEGSKA come from the germline V gene (reference sequence). The CDR3 nucleotides read TGCAGTGCTATAAGACGGGAGAAAGGGGGAGGTCAGCCCCAGCATTTT. Translated: CSAIRREKGGGQPQHF.

Regarding this clonotype: Being one base from a much bigger clone, this may be a read error. The genes are TRBV7-2 and TRBJ2-1, with 8 bases that match TRBD2. Germline V gene sequence: CDR1 SGHTA, CDR2 FQGNSA. This CDR3 is built from 14 residues. The junction had 12 bases not matched to a gene; V was cut back by 4 bases and J by 13 bases. As DNA, the CDR3 is TGTGCCAGCAGCTCACGGGGGGGTTATGAGACCCAGTTCTTC. Translation gives CASSSRGGYETQFF. Filled out from reference TRBV7-2 and TRBJ2-1, the complete variable domain reads GAGVSQSPSNKVTEKGKDVELRCDPISGHTALYWYRQSLGQGLEFLIYFQGNSAPDKSGLPSDRFSAERTGGSVSTLTIQRTQQEDSAVYLCASSSRGGYETQFFGPGTRLTVL.

The J gene is TRBJ2-1, the V gene TRBV21-1. TRBJ2-7 matches the DNA end more closely, so the J call is doubtful. TRBV21-1 is a pseudogene locus. The CDR3 length is 16 residues. The CDR3: CASSKGTGSPYNEQYF. In DNA form, the CDR3 reads TGTGCCAGCAGCAAAGGAACAGGGAGTCCCTACAATGAGCAGTACTTC.

The chain uses TRBV4-1 and TRBJ1-2, with D tentatively TRBD1 (6 bases). Deletions cut 2 bases from V and 4 bases from J, with 20 bases between. The germline CDR1 and CDR2 sequences are MGHRA and YSYEKL. There are 17 residues in the CDR3. CDR3 DNA: TGCGCCAGCAGCCAAACGGGAATGCGACAGGACCGCTATGGCTACACCTTC. It specifies CASSQTGMRQDRYGYTF.

This clonotype was detected many times. V is TRBV27 and J is TRBJ1-6; 7 bases line up with TRBD1. After removal of 5 bases from V and 11 bases from J, the junction contained 15 bases not matched to a gene. The CDR3 contains 16 residues. Per the germline V gene, CDR1 is MNHEY and CDR2 is SMNVEV (reference sequence). CDR3 residues: CASSPWTGHVGPPLHF. Written as DNA, the CDR3 is TGTGCCAGCAGTCCATGGACAGGTCACGTCGGGCCACCCCTCCACTTT.

The rearrangement links TRBV20-1 to TRBJ1-5, with D possibly matching TRBD1 (6 bases). V was cut by 3 bases and J by 3 bases, with 15 bases left in between. The germline V gene has CDR1 DFQATT and CDR2 SNEGSKA (reference sequence). This CDR3 region has 15 residues. The CDR3 here is CSASPAGEYNQPQHF. The CDR3 nucleotides read TGCAGTGCTAGCCCAGCAGGGGAGTACAATCAGCCCCAGCATTTT.

This clonotype showed up just a few times. This chain links TRBV5-5 with TRBJ1-1, with D unclear. Germline V CDR1 and CDR2: SGHKS, YYEKEE (reference sequence). The CDR3 consists of 15 residues. V lost 3 bases and J 1 base, leaving 13 bases between the germline ends. The CDR3 DNA reads as TGTGCCAGCAGCTCCCCGGGTGGCAGGAACACTGAAGCTTTCTTT. This encodes CASSSPGGRNTEAFF.